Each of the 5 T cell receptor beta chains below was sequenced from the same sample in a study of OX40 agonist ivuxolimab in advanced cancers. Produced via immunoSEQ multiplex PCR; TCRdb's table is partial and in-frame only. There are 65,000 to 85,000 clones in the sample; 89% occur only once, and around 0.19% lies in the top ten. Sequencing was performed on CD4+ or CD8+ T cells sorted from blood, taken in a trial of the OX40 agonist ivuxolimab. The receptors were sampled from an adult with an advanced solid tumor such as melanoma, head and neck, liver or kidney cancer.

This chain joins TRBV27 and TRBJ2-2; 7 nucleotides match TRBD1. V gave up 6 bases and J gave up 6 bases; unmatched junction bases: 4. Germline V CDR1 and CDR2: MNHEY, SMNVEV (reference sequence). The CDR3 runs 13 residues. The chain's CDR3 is CASSPQGSGELFF. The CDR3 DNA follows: TGTGCCAGCAGCCCACAGGGGTCCGGGGAGCTGTTTTTT.

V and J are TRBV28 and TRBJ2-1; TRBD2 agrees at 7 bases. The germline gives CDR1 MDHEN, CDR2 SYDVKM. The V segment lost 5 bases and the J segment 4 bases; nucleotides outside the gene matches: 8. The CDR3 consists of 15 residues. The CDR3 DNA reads TGTGCCAGCAGTGTCTTGGCGGGAGCTTACAATGAGCAGTTCTTC. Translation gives CASSVLAGAYNEQFF.

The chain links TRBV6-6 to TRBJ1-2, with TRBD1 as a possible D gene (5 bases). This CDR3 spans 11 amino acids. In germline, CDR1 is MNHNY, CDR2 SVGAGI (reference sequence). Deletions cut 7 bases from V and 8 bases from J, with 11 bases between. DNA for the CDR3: TGTGCCAGCACTGAGGGGAGGGGCTACACCTTC. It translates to CASTEGRGYTF.

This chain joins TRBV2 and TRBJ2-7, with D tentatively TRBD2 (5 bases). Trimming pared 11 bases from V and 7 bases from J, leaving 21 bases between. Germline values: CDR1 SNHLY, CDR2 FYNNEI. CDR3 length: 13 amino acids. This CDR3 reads CAGKTLASGEQYF. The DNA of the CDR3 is TGTGCCGGCAAGACTTTAGCCTCGGGAGAGCAGTACTTC.

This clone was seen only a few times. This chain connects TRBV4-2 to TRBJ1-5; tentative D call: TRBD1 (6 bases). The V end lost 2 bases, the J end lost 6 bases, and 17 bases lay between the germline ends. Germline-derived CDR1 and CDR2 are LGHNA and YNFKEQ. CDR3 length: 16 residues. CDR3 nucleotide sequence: TGTGCCAGCAGCCAATCCCCGAGGGGGGCCGGTCAGCCCCAGCATTTT. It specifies CASSQSPRGAGQPQHF.